This passage covers 5 T cell receptor beta chains from one sample sequenced in a study of cytomegalovirus exposure and HLA in healthy donors. The PCR contained 60 Vbeta and 13 Jbeta primers. Clones were sequenced by immunoSEQ multiplex PCR, and TCRdb holds only the in-frame ones, with some missing. The table includes around 180,000 clones, around 87% detected once. Sequencing was done on a sample of PBMCs. The receptors come from a woman between 18 and 30 years old in good health and CMV-seronegative.

The CDR3 spells CASRSLAGGPGYEETQYF. In DNA, the CDR3 is TGTGCCAGTAGGTCACTAGCGGGAGGGCCTGGGTATGAAGAGACCCAGTACTTC. This chain uses TRBV19 with TRBJ2-5; 13 bases line up with TRBD2. Germline CDR1 is LNHDA and CDR2 is SQIVND (reference sequence). V trimming: 6 bases; J trimming: 3 bases; junction bases outside the gene matches: 13. The CDR3 length is 18 residues.

There are a few counts of this clone. This rearrangement joins TRBV10-3 to TRBJ2-7, with D tentatively TRBD2 (5 bases). The CDR3 has 15 amino acids. Germline V CDR1 and CDR2: ENHRY, SYGVKD. Trimming shortened V by 4 bases and J by 0 bases, and 13 bases separated the two germline ends. CDR3 in DNA: TGTGCCATCAGTGGCGAGGGTTTTTCCTCCTACGAGCAGTACTTC. Protein product: CAISGEGFSSYEQYF.

This chain uses TRBV11-2 with TRBJ1-2, with 7 bases identical to TRBD1. J gave up 4 bases and V 0 bases, and 5 bases lay outside the gene matches. Germline loops: CDR1 SGHAT, CDR2 FQNNGV. This CDR3 spans 15 amino acids. This chain's CDR3 is CASSLEGQESYGYTF. The CDR3 region has the DNA TGTGCCAGCAGCTTAGAAGGACAGGAGTCCTATGGCTACACCTTC.

This chain links TRBV7-8 with TRBJ1-6; no clear D. Germline CDR1 SGHVS, CDR2 FQNEAQ. Between the trimmed V and J ends, which lost 6 bases and 7 bases, there was a span of 10 bases. The CDR3 extends over 13 amino acids. The CDR3 DNA reads as TGTGCCAGCAGTTTTACGGGAAATTCACCCCTCCACTTT. It yields the protein CASSFTGNSPLHF.

This clone was detected only a few times. The chain combines TRBV5-3 with TRBJ1-5; D is uncertain. TRBV5-3 is classed as an ORF, of uncertain function. V was shortened by 4 bases and J by 8 bases, with 10 bases between the two germline ends. The CDR3 runs 12 residues. CDR3 loop: CARSGPGEPQHF. As DNA, the CDR3 is TGTGCCAGAAGCGGTCCAGGCGAGCCCCAGCATTTT.